The 29 T cell receptor beta chains below all came from one sample that was sequenced in a study of blood T cell repertoires in COVID-19. TCRdb keeps only in-frame clones here, not all; method: immunoSEQ multiplex PCR. The table lists approximately 210,000 clones, under 90% of them singletons. The sequencing input was PBMCs or T cells enriched from blood (not recorded which). These receptors all stem from a woman in her fifties or sixties who had recovered from COVID-19.

The chain employs TRBV7-2 and TRBJ1-5; TRBD1 agrees at 8 bases. The CDR3 has 14 residues. The V gene end was trimmed by 2 bases and the J gene end by 6 bases; junction bases not matched to a gene: 3. Per germline, CDR1 SGHTA and CDR2 FQGNSA. CDR3 region: CASSLTGGGQPQHF. The CDR3 region has the DNA TGTGCCAGCAGCTTAACAGGGGGTGGTCAGCCCCAGCATTTT.

The rearrangement joins TRBV7-9 to TRBJ1-2; 12 bases are a match to TRBD1. Germline V lookup: CDR1 SEHNR, CDR2 FQNEAQ (reference sequence). With V trimmed by 7 bases and J by 6 bases, 6 bases remained unmatched. The CDR3 runs 14 residues. CDR3 in DNA: TGTGCCAGCAATCGGGACAGGGGGCGGGATGGCTACACCTTC. This codes for CASNRDRGRDGYTF.

This sequence joins TRBV6-1 and TRBJ1-1, with D perhaps matching TRBD1 (5 bases). The germline V gene has CDR1 MNHNS and CDR2 SASEGT. V was trimmed by 1 base and J by 1 base, leaving 10 bases between them. The CDR3 has 15 amino acids. The CDR3 loop reads CASSEGTNRNTEAFF. CDR3 in DNA: TGTGCCAGCAGTGAAGGGACAAACCGGAACACTGAAGCTTTCTTT.

The CDR3 sequence is CASSRATGTGELFF. The CDR3 DNA follows: TGTGCCAGCAGCCGTGCTACAGGCACCGGGGAGCTGTTTTTT. The chain employs TRBV5-4 and TRBJ2-2, with D tentatively TRBD1 (5 bases). The CDR3 is 14 amino acids. Germline loops: CDR1 SGHNT, CDR2 YYREEE (reference sequence). With 4 bases removed from V and 4 bases from J, the gap between germline ends came to 11 bases.

There are a few counts of this clone. The chain employs TRBV18 and TRBJ1-4, with D possibly being TRBD1 (5 bases). Trimming took 3 bases from V and 8 from J, leaving 13 bases between them. The CDR3 consists of 14 residues. Germline values: CDR1 KGHSH, CDR2 LQKENI. CDR3: CASSPTGGKEKLFF. CDR3 nucleotide sequence: TGTGCCAGCTCACCGACGGGGGGAAAGGAAAAACTGTTTTTT.

The chain links TRBV19 to TRBJ2-2; 9 bases line up with TRBD1. CDR1 LNHDA and CDR2 SQIVND come from the germline V gene (reference sequence). V shed 5 bases and J 5 bases; nucleotides not matched to a gene: 6. This CDR3 contains 15 residues. CDR3: CASSPRDRDTGELFF. The CDR3 coding sequence is TGTGCCAGTAGTCCCCGGGACAGGGATACCGGGGAGCTGTTTTTT.

This clone was observed a handful of times. The chain is built from TRBV7-2 and TRBJ2-2, with D uncertain. This CDR3 is 14 amino acids long. Germline CDR1 is SGHTA and CDR2 is FQGNSA. V lost 1 base and J lost 6, with 9 bases in between. CDR3 loop: CASSLELPPGELFF. CDR3 nucleotide sequence: TGTGCCAGCAGCTTAGAACTGCCCCCCGGGGAGCTGTTTTTT.

The chain carries TRBV5-1 and TRBJ1-1, with TRBD1 as a possible D gene (6 bases). Germline V gives CDR1 SGHRS, CDR2 YFSETQ. CDR3 length: 18 residues. V was clipped by 3 bases and J by 0 bases, with 21 bases between them. The CDR3 DNA is TGCGCCAGCAGCTCACGCCCCCACCTCGGACAGATGAACACTGAAGCTTTCTTT. Translated, it gives CASSSRPHLGQMNTEAFF.

This clone has a handful of counts. The V and J genes are TRBV7-8 and TRBJ1-6; the D is unclear. The CDR3 is 14 amino acids. Between the trimmed V and J ends, which lost 5 bases and 8 bases, there was a span of 13 bases. CDR1 and CDR2 (germline): SGHVS, FQNEAQ. The CDR3 DNA follows: TGTGCCAGCAGCCCCAAAGAGCAATATTCACCCCTCCACTTT. The encoded protein is CASSPKEQYSPLHF. Using reference TRBV7-8 and TRBJ1-6 for the parts outside the CDR3, the full variable domain is GAGVSQSPRYKVAKRGQDVALRCDPISGHVSLFWYQQALGQGPEFLTYFQNEAQLDKSGLPSDRFFAERPEGSVSTLKIQRTQQEDSAVYLCASSPKEQYSPLHFGNGTRLTVT.

This clone turned up a few times. This sequence joins TRBV7-9 and TRBJ1-1; TRBD1 matches at 8 bases. The CDR3 consists of 14 residues. Trimming at V came to 7 bases and at J to 4 bases, leaving 8 bases not matched to a gene. Germline CDR1 and CDR2: SEHNR and FQNEAQ (reference sequence). CDR3 nucleotides: TGTGCCAGCACTTCGCAGGGGGCCAGCACTGAAGCTTTCTTT. Translating it yields CASTSQGASTEAFF. The variable domain in full, with the rest retrieved from reference TRBV7-9 and TRBJ1-1, is DTGVSQNPRHKITKRGQNVTFRCDPISEHNRLYWYRQTLGQGPEFLTYFQNEAQLEKSRLLSDRFSAERPKGSFSTLEIQRTEQGDSAMYLCASTSQGASTEAFFGQGTRLTVV.

This chain connects TRBV7-6 to TRBJ1-6; D is possibly TRBD1 (5 bases). The CDR3 is 15 amino acids. V was clipped by 4 bases and J by 7 bases, with 14 bases between them. Germline loops: CDR1 SGHVS, CDR2 FNYEAQ. CDR3 region: CASSSTQDGNSPLHF. The CDR3 DNA reads as TGTGCCAGCAGCTCCACACAGGATGGGAATTCACCCCTCCACTTT. Supplemented by reference TRBV7-6 and TRBJ1-6, the full variable domain reads GAGVSQSPRYKVTKRGQDVALRCDPISGHVSLYWYRQALGQGPEFLTYFNYEAQQDKSGLPNDRFSAERPEGSISTLTIQRTEQRDSAMYRCASSSTQDGNSPLHFGNGTRLTVT.

This clone has more than one count but fewer than ten. CDR3 sequence: CASSFRTDAYEQYF. The CDR3 nucleotides are TGCGCCAGCAGCTTCCGGACTGATGCCTACGAGCAGTACTTC. The rearrangement links TRBV5-1 to TRBJ2-7; TRBD2 is a possible D gene (5 bases). The germline V gene has CDR1 SGHRS and CDR2 YFSETQ. The V end was cut by 2 bases, the J end by 2 bases, with 11 bases between. The CDR3 is 14 residues long.

This clone appeared a few times. V gene TRBV7-9 combines with J gene TRBJ1-2; 8 bases map to TRBD1. The V gene end was trimmed by 5 bases and the J gene end by 4 bases; junction bases not matched to a gene: 6. Germline CDR1 reads SEHNR; CDR2 reads FQNEAQ (reference sequence). This CDR3 is 14 amino acids long. The CDR3 nucleotides are TGTGCCAGCAGCCCCGGACAGGGAGGCTATGGCTACACCTTC. Translated, it gives CASSPGQGGYGYTF.

CDR3 sequence (DNA): TGTGCCAGCAGCCCAGGTGGAACAGATACGCAGTATTTT. This encodes CASSPGGTDTQYF. This chain uses TRBV7-9 with TRBJ2-3; D unresolved. V lost 5 bases, J lost 3 bases, and 9 bases lay in between. Germline loops: CDR1 SEHNR, CDR2 FQNEAQ (reference sequence). The CDR3 is 13 amino acids.

The chain employs TRBV6-5 and TRBJ1-6; weak D call: TRBD1 (6 bases). This CDR3 spans 13 amino acids. Trimming removed 7 bases from V and 5 bases from J, with 9 bases in between. Germline V gives CDR1 MNHEY, CDR2 SVGAGI. The CDR3 spells CASTNRDNSPLHF. The CDR3 DNA is TGTGCCAGCACTAACAGGGATAATTCACCCCTCCACTTT.

This clone has a single count. V and J are TRBV20-1 and TRBJ1-1; D gene ambiguous. The germline V gene encodes CDR1 DFQATT and CDR2 SNEGSKA (reference sequence). The CDR3 contains 13 residues. V gave up 3 bases and J gave up 0 bases, with 8 bases separating them. This CDR3 is CSASPTMNTEAFF. CDR3 bases: TGCAGTGCTAGTCCCACAATGAACACTGAAGCTTTCTTT.

This clone occurred once. The V and J genes are TRBV6-2 or TRBV6-3 and TRBJ1-1, with 7 bases aligning to TRBD1. The length of the CDR3 is 13 residues. V shed 6 bases, J shed 1 base, and the junction held 2 bases outside the gene matches. Germline CDR1 MNHEY, CDR2 SVGEGT. CDR3 sequence (DNA): TGTGCCAGCAGATACAGGGGGAACACTGAAGCTTTCTTT. The encoded protein is CASRYRGNTEAFF.

The chain carries TRBV2 and TRBJ2-3; 9 bases align to TRBD2. Germline CDR1 is SNHLY and CDR2 is FYNNEI. Germline trimming cut 6 bases from V and 3 bases from J; bases unmatched to any gene: 10. The CDR3 runs 16 residues. The CDR3 region is CASRGAIAGETDTQYF. The CDR3 DNA sequence: TGTGCCAGCAGGGGGGCGATAGCGGGGGAAACAGATACGCAGTATTTT.

This clone appeared a single time. The V and J genes are TRBV6-5 and TRBJ1-1; 9 nucleotides line up with TRBD1. Per germline, CDR1 MNHEY and CDR2 SVGAGI. V shed 7 bases and J 4 bases; nucleotides not matched to a gene: 4. The CDR3 totals 13 residues. In DNA form, the CDR3 reads TGTGCCAGCATGGGACAGGGCTTCACTGAAGCTTTCTTT. This sequence encodes CASMGQGFTEAFF.

The V call is TRBV2, the J call TRBJ1-5; D might be TRBD1 (6 bases). This CDR3 has 13 amino acids. Per germline, CDR1 SNHLY and CDR2 FYNNEI. Trimming shortened V by 5 bases and J by 4 bases, and 9 bases separated the two germline ends. CDR3 sequence (DNA): TGTGCCAGCAGTAAGGGGGGGAATCAGCCCCAGCATTTT. It is translated as CASSKGGNQPQHF.

The chain joins TRBV6-5 to TRBJ2-7, with D perhaps TRBD1 (6 bases). The CDR3 contains 16 residues. Germline CDR1 reads MNHEY; CDR2 reads SVGAGI. V gave up 0 bases and J gave up 0 bases, with 12 bases separating them. CDR3 DNA sequence: TGTGCCAGCAGTTACTCAACAGGGATGTACTCCTACGAGCAGTACTTC. Translated: CASSYSTGMYSYEQYF.

The V and J genes are TRBV3-1 (or the pseudogene TRBV3-2) and TRBJ2-7; 12 positions agree with TRBD2. The length of the CDR3 is 16 residues. The J segment lost 3 bases and the V segment lost 1 base, leaving 4 bases of the junction unmatched. Germline V gives CDR1 LGHDT, CDR2 YNNKEL (reference sequence). Here the CDR3 DNA reads TGTGCCAGCAGCCAAGGTACTAGCGGGAGGCTCTACGAGCAGTACTTC. Its protein product is CASSQGTSGRLYEQYF.

This clone has more than one count but fewer than ten. This chain connects TRBV6-5 to TRBJ1-2, with unresolved D. Trimming stripped 7 bases from V and 2 bases from J, with 8 bases between. Germline V gene sequence: CDR1 MNHEY, CDR2 SVGAGI. This CDR3 has 12 residues. CDR3 protein: CASMWENYGYTF. The DNA of the CDR3 is TGTGCCAGCATGTGGGAGAACTATGGCTACACCTTC.

This clone was picked up one time. The chain couples TRBV7-2 to TRBJ2-3; D is possibly TRBD2 (5 bases). Trimming shortened V by 1 base and J by 5 bases, and 10 bases separated the two germline ends. This CDR3 is 14 amino acids long. Per the germline V gene, CDR1 is SGHTA and CDR2 is FQGNSA. Here the CDR3 DNA reads TGTGCCAGCAGCTTAGGTTTTGCGGGAGATACGCAGTATTTT. This codes for CASSLGFAGDTQYF.

The rearrangement uses TRBV7-9 and TRBJ2-7, with 11 nucleotides matching TRBD2. Germline V gene sequence: CDR1 SEHNR, CDR2 FQNEAQ (reference sequence). J was trimmed by 4 bases and V by 5 bases; bases with no gene match: 13. The CDR3 runs 17 residues. This chain's CDR3 is CASSVSPSGGPVYEQYF. The CDR3 coding sequence is TGTGCCAGCAGCGTAAGCCCTAGCGGGGGGCCGGTATACGAGCAGTACTTC.

This chain connects TRBV7-9 to TRBJ2-1; 8 nucleotides agree with TRBD1. V lost 4 bases and J lost 0; bases outside the gene matches: 5. The germline gives CDR1 SEHNR, CDR2 FQNEAQ (reference sequence). The CDR3 runs to 16 residues. The CDR3 reads CASSSRGQVSYNEQFF. CDR3 coding DNA: TGTGCCAGCAGCTCTCGGGGACAGGTCTCCTACAATGAGCAGTTCTTC. Using reference TRBV7-9 and TRBJ2-1 for the parts outside the CDR3, the full variable domain is DTGVSQNPRHKITKRGQNVTFRCDPISEHNRLYWYRQTLGQGPEFLTYFQNEAQLEKSRLLSDRFSAERPKGSFSTLEIQRTEQGDSAMYLCASSSRGQVSYNEQFFGPGTRLTVL.

This sequence joins TRBV11-3 and TRBJ2-5; 7 nucleotides match TRBD2. The CDR3 runs to 13 residues. V dropped 5 bases and J dropped 1; count of bases not matched to a gene: 1. Germline CDR1 SGHNT, CDR2 YENEEA. CDR3 amino acids: CASSRGVQETQYF. CDR3 nucleotides: TGTGCCAGCAGCCGGGGGGTCCAAGAGACCCAGTACTTC.

V is TRBV9 and J is TRBJ1-3; D is possibly TRBD1 (5 bases). This CDR3 comprises 15 residues. Trimming removed 4 bases from V and 0 bases from J, with 11 bases in between. From germline, CDR1 is SGDLS and CDR2 YYNGEE. DNA for the CDR3: TGTGCCAGCAGCCAGGGCCTATTCTCTGGAAACACCATATATTTT. It codes for CASSQGLFSGNTIYF.

Only one count was recorded for this clone. The chain uses TRBV28 and TRBJ2-5, with D tentatively TRBD1 (5 bases). This CDR3 region has 13 residues. V was clipped by 6 bases and J by 2 bases, with 10 bases between them. Germline CDR1 is MDHEN and CDR2 is SYDVKM. The CDR3 DNA follows: TGTGCCAGCAGGCGGACACGGCAAGAGACCCAGTACTTC. Translation: CASRRTRQETQYF.